This T cell receptor (beta chain) was observed in a study of T cells after yellow fever vaccination. The study, taken as a whole, reports: A small proportion of clonotypes was detected in both the CD4 and CD8 compartments. Reappearance after the booster was observed for most primary-vaccination clones (about 96% CD4, roughly 88% CD8). A weaker but faster secondary response was observed, peaking on day 5 versus 15.

UMIs and a universal primer site were added when TCR cDNA was made by 5'RACE template switching. Using its own MiXCR run on the 5' RACE reads, TCRdb lists one record per CDR3 protein. The table includes a few hundred thousand distinct CDR3 sequences, 3% to 3.5% detected once. Germline CDR1 and CDR2: SGHNT and YYREEE (reference sequence). V dropped 4 bases and J dropped 3; count of bases not matched to a gene: 10. The CDR3 runs to 15 residues. This clonotype was recorded at least ten times. The target antigen is unknown. The chain recombines TRBV5-4 with TRBJ2-7, with TRBD1 matching 7 bases. Sequencing was performed on CD4+ T cells sorted from PBMCs, taken 10 days after the yellow fever booster vaccination. This sequence originates from a man aged 18 to 29 who received the YFV17D yellow fever vaccine. CDR3 protein: CASSHKGQSLYEQYF. DNA for the CDR3: TGTGCCAGCAGCCATAAGGGACAGTCTCTCTACGAGCAGTACTTC. Using reference TRBV5-4 and TRBJ2-7 for the parts outside the CDR3, the full variable domain is ETGVTQSPTHLIKTRGQQVTLRCSSQSGHNTVSWYQQALGQGPQFIFQYYREEENGRGNFPPRFSGLQFPNYSSELNVNALELDDSALYLCASSHKGQSLYEQYFGPGTRLTVT.